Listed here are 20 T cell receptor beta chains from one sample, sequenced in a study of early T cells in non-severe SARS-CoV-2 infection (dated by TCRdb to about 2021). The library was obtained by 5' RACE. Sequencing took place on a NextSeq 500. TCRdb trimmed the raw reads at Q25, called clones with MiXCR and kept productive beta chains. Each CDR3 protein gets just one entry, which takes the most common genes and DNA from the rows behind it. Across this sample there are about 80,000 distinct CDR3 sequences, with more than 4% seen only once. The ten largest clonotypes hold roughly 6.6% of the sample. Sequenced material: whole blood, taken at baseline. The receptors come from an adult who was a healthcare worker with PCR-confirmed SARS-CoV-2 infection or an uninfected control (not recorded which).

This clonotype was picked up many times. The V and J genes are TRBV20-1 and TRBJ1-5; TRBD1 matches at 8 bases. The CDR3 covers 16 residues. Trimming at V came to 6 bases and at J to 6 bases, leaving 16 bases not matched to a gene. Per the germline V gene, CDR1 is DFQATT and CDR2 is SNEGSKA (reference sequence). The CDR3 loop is CSAIRDRGPVTQPQHF. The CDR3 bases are TGCAGTGCGATCCGTGACAGGGGACCGGTGACTCAGCCCCAGCATTTT.

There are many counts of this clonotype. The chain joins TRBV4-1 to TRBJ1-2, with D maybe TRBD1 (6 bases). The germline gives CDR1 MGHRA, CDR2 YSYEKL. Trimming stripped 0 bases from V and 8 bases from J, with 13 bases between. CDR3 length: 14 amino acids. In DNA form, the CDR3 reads TGCGCCAGCAGCCAAGATCGGTTGGGGGGCGGCTACACCTTC. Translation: CASSQDRLGGGYTF.

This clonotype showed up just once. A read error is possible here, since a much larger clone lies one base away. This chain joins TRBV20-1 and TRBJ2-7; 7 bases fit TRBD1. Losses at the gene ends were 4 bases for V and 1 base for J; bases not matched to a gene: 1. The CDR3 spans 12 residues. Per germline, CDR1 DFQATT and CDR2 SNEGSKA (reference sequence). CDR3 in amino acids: CSATRGSYEQYF. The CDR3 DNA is TGCAGTGCTACCAGGGGGTCCTACGAGCAGTACTTC.

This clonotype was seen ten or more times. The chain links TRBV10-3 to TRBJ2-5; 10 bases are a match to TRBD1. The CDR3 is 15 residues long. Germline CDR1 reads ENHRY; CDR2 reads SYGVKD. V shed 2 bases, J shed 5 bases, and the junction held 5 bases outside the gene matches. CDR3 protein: CAISEDRGQWETQYF. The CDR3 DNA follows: TGTGCCATCAGTGAGGACAGGGGGCAGTGGGAGACCCAGTACTTC.

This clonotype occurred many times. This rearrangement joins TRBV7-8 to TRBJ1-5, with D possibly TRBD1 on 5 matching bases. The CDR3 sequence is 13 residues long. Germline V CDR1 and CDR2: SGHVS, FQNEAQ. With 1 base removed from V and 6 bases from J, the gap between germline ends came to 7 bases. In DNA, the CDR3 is TGTGCCAGCAGCTTAGGCAGGGTTCAGCCCCAGCATTTT. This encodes CASSLGRVQPQHF.

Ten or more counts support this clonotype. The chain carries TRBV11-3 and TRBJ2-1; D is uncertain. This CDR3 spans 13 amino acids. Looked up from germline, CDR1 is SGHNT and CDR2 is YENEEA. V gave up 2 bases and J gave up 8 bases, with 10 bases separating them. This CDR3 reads CASSLLSSHEQFF. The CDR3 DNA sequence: TGTGCCAGCAGCTTACTTAGTAGTCATGAGCAGTTCTTC.

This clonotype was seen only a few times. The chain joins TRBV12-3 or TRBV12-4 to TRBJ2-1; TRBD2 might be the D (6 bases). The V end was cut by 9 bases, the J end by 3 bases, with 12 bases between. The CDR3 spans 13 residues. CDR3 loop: CASRDWLYNEQFF. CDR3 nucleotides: TGTGCCAGTCGGGACTGGCTCTACAATGAGCAGTTCTTC.

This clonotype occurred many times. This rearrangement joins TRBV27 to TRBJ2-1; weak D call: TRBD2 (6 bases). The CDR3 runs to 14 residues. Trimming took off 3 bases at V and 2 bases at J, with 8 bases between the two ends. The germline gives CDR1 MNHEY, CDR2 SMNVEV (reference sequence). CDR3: CASSFPSAYNEQFF. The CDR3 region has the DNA TGTGCCAGCAGTTTCCCTAGCGCCTACAATGAGCAGTTCTTC.

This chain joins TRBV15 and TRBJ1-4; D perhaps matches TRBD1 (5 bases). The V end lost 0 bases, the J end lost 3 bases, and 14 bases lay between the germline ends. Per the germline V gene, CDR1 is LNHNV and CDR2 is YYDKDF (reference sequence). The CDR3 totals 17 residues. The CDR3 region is CATSRDRGMASNEKLFF. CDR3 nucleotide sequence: TGTGCCACCAGCAGAGATCGGGGGATGGCGTCTAATGAAAAACTGTTTTTT.

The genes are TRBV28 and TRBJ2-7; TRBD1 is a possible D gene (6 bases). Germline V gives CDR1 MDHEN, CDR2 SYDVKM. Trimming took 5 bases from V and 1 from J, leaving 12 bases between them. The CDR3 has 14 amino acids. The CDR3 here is CASSTEGDSYEQYF. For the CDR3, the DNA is TGTGCCAGCAGTACAGAGGGGGATTCCTACGAGCAGTACTTC.

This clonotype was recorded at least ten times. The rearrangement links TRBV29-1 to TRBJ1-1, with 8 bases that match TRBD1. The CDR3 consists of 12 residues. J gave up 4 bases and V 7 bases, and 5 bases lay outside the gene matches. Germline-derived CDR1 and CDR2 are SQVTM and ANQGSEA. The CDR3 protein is CSGETGATEAFF. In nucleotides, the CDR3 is TGCAGCGGGGAGACAGGGGCCACTGAAGCTTTCTTT.

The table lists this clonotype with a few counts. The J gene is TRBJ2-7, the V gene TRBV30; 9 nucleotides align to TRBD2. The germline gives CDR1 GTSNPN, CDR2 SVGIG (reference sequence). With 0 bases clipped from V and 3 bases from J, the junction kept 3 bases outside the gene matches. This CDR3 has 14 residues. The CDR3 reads CAWSVAGGLYEQYF. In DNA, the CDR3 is TGTGCCTGGAGTGTTGCGGGAGGGCTCTACGAGCAGTACTTC.

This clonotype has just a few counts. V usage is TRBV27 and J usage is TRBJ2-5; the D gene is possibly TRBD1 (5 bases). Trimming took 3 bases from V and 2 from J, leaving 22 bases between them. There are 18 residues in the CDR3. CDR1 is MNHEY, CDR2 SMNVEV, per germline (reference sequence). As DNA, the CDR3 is TGTGCCAGCAGTTTTTTCCGGCCGACAGAGTCCTTTCAAGAGACCCAGTACTTC. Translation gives CASSFFRPTESFQETQYF.

DNA of the CDR3: TGCGCCAGCAGCCAGCCCGGGACAGGGGGCGTCGTCACCGGGGAGCTGTTTTTT. Its translation: CASSQPGTGGVVTGELFF. This chain uses TRBV4-1 with TRBJ2-2; the match to TRBD1 covers 12 bases. The ends lost 3 bases at V and 4 bases at J; junction bases unmatched: 9. The CDR3 contains 18 residues. The germline V gene has CDR1 MGHRA and CDR2 YSYEKL.

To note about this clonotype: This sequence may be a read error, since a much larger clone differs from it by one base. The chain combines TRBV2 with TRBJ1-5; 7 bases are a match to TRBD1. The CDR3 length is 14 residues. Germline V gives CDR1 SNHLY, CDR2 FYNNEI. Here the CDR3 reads CVSSFTGVGQPQHF. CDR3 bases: TGTGTCAGCAGCTTTACAGGGGTGGGTCAGCCCCAGCATTTT.

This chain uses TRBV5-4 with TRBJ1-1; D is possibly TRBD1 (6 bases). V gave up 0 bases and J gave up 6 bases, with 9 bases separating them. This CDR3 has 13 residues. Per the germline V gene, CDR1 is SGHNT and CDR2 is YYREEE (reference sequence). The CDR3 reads CASSLDRVAEAFF. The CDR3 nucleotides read TGTGCCAGCAGCTTGGACAGGGTCGCTGAAGCTTTCTTT.

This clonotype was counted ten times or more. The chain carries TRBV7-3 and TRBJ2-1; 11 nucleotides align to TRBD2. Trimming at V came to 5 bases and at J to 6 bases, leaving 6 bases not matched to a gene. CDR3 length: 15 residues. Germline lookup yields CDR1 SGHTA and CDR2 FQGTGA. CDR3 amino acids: CASSARLAGRNEQFF. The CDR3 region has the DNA TGTGCCAGCAGCGCCCGACTAGCGGGACGCAATGAGCAGTTCTTC.

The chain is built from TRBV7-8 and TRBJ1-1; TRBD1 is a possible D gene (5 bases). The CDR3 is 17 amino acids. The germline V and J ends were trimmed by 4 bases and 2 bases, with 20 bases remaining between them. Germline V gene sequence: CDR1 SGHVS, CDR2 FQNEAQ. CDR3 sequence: CASSSPRGAGGNTEAFF. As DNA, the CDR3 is TGTGCCAGCAGCTCCCCCCGTGGGGCAGGCGGAAACACTGAAGCTTTCTTT. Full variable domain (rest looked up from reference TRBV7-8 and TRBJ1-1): GAGVSQSPRYKVAKRGQDVALRCDPISGHVSLFWYQQALGQGPEFLTYFQNEAQLDKSGLPSDRFFAERPEGSVSTLKIQRTQQEDSAVYLCASSSPRGAGGNTEAFFGQGTRLTVV.

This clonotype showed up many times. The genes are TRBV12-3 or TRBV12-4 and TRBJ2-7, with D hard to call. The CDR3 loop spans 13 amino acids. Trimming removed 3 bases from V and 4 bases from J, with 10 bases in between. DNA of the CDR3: TGTGCCAGCAGTTTCGGAGTCGCGTACGAGCAGTACTTC. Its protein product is CASSFGVAYEQYF.

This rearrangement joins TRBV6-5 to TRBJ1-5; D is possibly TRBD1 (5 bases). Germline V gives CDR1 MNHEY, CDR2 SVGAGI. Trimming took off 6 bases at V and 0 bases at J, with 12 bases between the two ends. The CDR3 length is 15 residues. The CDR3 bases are TGTGCCAGCAGAGATGGGGGGAGTAGCAATCAGCCCCAGCATTTT. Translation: CASRDGGSSNQPQHF.